The 29 T cell receptor beta chains given below trace back to one sample, sequenced in a study of OX40 agonist ivuxolimab in advanced cancers. Sequencing used immunoSEQ multiplex PCR; TCRdb keeps in-frame clones, though not all of them. The repertoire holds 65,000 to 75,000 clones, with around nine tenths as singletons. Here the sequenced sample was CD4+ or CD8+ T cells sorted from blood, taken in a trial of the OX40 agonist ivuxolimab. These TCRs come from an adult with an advanced solid tumor such as melanoma, head and neck, liver or kidney cancer.

The chain joins TRBV5-4 to TRBJ2-3; D assignment may be TRBD1 or TRBD2 (6 bases each). This CDR3 is built from 15 residues. V shed 0 bases and J shed 4 bases, with 12 bases lying between them. Germline CDR1 reads SGHNT; CDR2 reads YYREEE (reference sequence). The CDR3: CASSLEGGLADTQYF. The CDR3 nucleotides read TGTGCCAGCAGCTTGGAGGGGGGCCTAGCAGATACGCAGTATTTT. Drawing the rest from reference TRBV5-4 and TRBJ2-3, the complete variable domain is ETGVTQSPTHLIKTRGQQVTLRCSSQSGHNTVSWYQQALGQGPQFIFQYYREEENGRGNFPPRFSGLQFPNYSSELNVNALELDDSALYLCASSLEGGLADTQYFGPGTRLTVL.

The genes are TRBV4-1 and TRBJ2-7, with D unclear. The V end lost 3 bases, the J end lost 4 bases, and 16 bases lay between the germline ends. CDR1 MGHRA and CDR2 YSYEKL come from the germline V gene. This CDR3 has 15 residues. In nucleotides, the CDR3 is TGCGCCAGCAGCCATGGTCGATCATCCCTATACGAGCAGTACTTC. This gives the protein CASSHGRSSLYEQYF.

V usage is TRBV7-9 and J usage is TRBJ1-5; D is unresolved. The CDR3 extends over 13 amino acids. Per germline, CDR1 SEHNR and CDR2 FQNEAQ (reference sequence). Trimming took 1 base from V and 7 from J, leaving 8 bases between them. CDR3 region: CASSLGPWQPQHF. CDR3 bases: TGTGCCAGCAGCTTAGGGCCTTGGCAGCCCCAGCATTTT.

This clone was picked up one time. V usage is TRBV27 and J usage is TRBJ1-2, with 11 bases fitting TRBD1. The CDR3 contains 14 residues. From germline, CDR1 is MNHEY and CDR2 SMNVEV (reference sequence). V lost 5 bases and J lost 4; bases outside the gene matches: 3. In DNA form, the CDR3 reads TGTGCCAGCAGTCGGACAGGGGGCGTCTATGGCTACACCTTC. It yields the protein CASSRTGGVYGYTF.

The chain uses TRBV19 and TRBJ1-6; unclear D gene. This CDR3 comprises 14 residues. Germline CDR1 and CDR2: LNHDA and SQIVND (reference sequence). The V and J ends lost 3 bases and 7 bases respectively, with 10 bases between them. The CDR3 nucleotides are TGTGCCAGTAGTATCCCCCGTTGGAATTCACCCCTCCACTTT. Translated: CASSIPRWNSPLHF.

CDR3 DNA sequence: TGTGCCAGCAGTTACTCAAGAAATTCACCCCTCCACTTT. Its translation: CASSYSRNSPLHF. V usage is TRBV6-5 and J usage is TRBJ1-6; D is uncertain. The CDR3 spans 13 residues. With 0 bases removed from V and 7 bases from J, the gap between germline ends came to 4 bases. CDR1 MNHEY and CDR2 SVGAGI come from the germline V gene.

This chain links TRBV19 with TRBJ2-3, with 10 bases fitting TRBD1. V shed 5 bases, J shed 1 base, and the junction held 12 bases outside the gene matches. CDR1 and CDR2 from the germline V gene are LNHDA and SQIVND (reference sequence). The CDR3 runs 18 residues. The CDR3 loop reads CASSGPGTGVFGTDTQYF. In DNA form, the CDR3 reads TGTGCCAGTAGTGGTCCAGGGACAGGGGTGTTCGGCACAGATACGCAGTATTTT.

There are a few counts of this clone. V usage is TRBV6-1 and J usage is TRBJ1-6; D gene ambiguous. V lost 8 bases to trimming and J lost 6 bases, with 5 bases between them. This CDR3 region has 11 residues. In germline, CDR1 is MNHNS, CDR2 SASEGT. CDR3 amino acids: CASGPNSPLHF. DNA of the CDR3: TGTGCCAGCGGACCTAATTCACCCCTCCACTTT.

J is TRBJ2-7 and V is TRBV30; D not certain. Trimming pared 2 bases from V and 6 bases from J, leaving 11 bases between. This CDR3 contains 12 residues. Per the germline V gene, CDR1 is GTSNPN and CDR2 is SVGIG (reference sequence). The CDR3 DNA reads as TGTGCCTGGAGTCCCTCTGTTAGCGAGCAGTACTTC. This sequence encodes CAWSPSVSEQYF.

The genes are TRBV5-1 and TRBJ1-2; TRBD1 is a possible D gene (5 bases). The CDR3 consists of 14 residues. V was shortened by 1 base and J by 4 bases, with 11 bases between the two germline ends. Germline V lookup: CDR1 SGHRS, CDR2 YFSETQ. The CDR3 DNA reads as TGCGCCAGCAGCTTGAATAGGGGAAGCTATGGCTACACCTTC. Protein sequence: CASSLNRGSYGYTF.

The chain is built from TRBV6-7 and TRBJ1-4; 7 bases are shared with TRBD1. TRBV6-7 is noted as an ORF with a role that remains uncertain. The CDR3 runs 15 residues. V shed 5 bases, J shed 6 bases, and the junction held 9 bases outside the gene matches. The CDR3 sequence is CASSTDRAWDEKLFF. In nucleotides, the CDR3 is TGTGCCAGCAGTACTGACAGGGCGTGGGATGAAAAACTGTTTTTT.

The V gene is TRBV10-1, the J gene TRBJ1-1; D not certain. Trimming took off 2 bases at V and 0 bases at J, with 4 bases between the two ends. This CDR3 is 13 amino acids long. The germline V gene has CDR1 WNHNN and CDR2 SYGVQD (reference sequence). The DNA for the CDR3 is TGCGCCAGCAGTGAGCGGTTGAACACTGAAGCTTTCTTT. As protein: CASSERLNTEAFF.

The chain recombines TRBV6-1 with TRBJ1-1; the D gene is possibly TRBD1 (5 bases). The CDR3 spans 13 residues. V was cut by 8 bases and J by 0 bases, with 10 bases left in between. Germline CDR1 reads MNHNS; CDR2 reads SASEGT. The CDR3 reads CASDGTVNTEAFF. Here the CDR3 DNA reads TGTGCCAGCGACGGGACCGTGAACACTGAAGCTTTCTTT.

This chain links TRBV5-1 with TRBJ1-1; D ambiguous. This CDR3 has 14 residues. Germline CDR1 reads SGHRS; CDR2 reads YFSETQ. V dropped 2 bases and J dropped 1 base, with 9 bases sitting between them. CDR3 sequence reads: CASSFASGNTEAFF. The CDR3 DNA sequence: TGCGCCAGCAGCTTCGCCTCAGGGAACACTGAAGCTTTCTTT.

The chain employs TRBV5-1 and TRBJ2-3; TRBD2 agrees at 8 bases. This CDR3 has 16 residues. Germline lookup yields CDR1 SGHRS and CDR2 YFSETQ. The V and J ends lost 0 bases and 4 bases, in that order; junction bases with no gene match: 7. CDR3 region: CASSLVQRLASDTQYF. The CDR3 DNA reads as TGCGCCAGCAGCTTGGTTCAGAGACTAGCGTCAGATACGCAGTATTTT.

This rearrangement joins TRBV7-2 to TRBJ2-5; D remains ambiguous. The length of the CDR3 is 13 residues. Germline loops: CDR1 SGHTA, CDR2 FQGNSA. V was clipped by 7 bases and J by 1 base, with 10 bases between them. CDR3 bases: TGTGCCAGCAAGAGTCAGCCCCAAGAGACCCAGTACTTC. As protein: CASKSQPQETQYF.

This clone has only one observation. The CDR3 loop is CAWAITDTQYF. In DNA form, the CDR3 reads TGTGCCTGGGCGATTACAGATACGCAGTATTTT. This sequence joins TRBV30 and TRBJ2-3, with unresolved D. V was clipped by 5 bases and J by 3 bases, with 6 bases between them. The CDR3 sequence is 11 residues long. Germline CDR1 is GTSNPN and CDR2 is SVGIG (reference sequence).

The chain couples TRBV6-1 to TRBJ1-1, with 7 bases that match TRBD1. Germline V CDR1 and CDR2: MNHNS, SASEGT. The trim removed 2 bases at V and 10 bases at J, leaving 10 bases unmatched. The CDR3 covers 14 residues. As DNA, the CDR3 is TGTGCCAGCAGTGAAATACCGACAGGGCTGAGAGCTTTCTTT. Its translation: CASSEIPTGLRAFF.

This chain links TRBV11-2 with TRBJ2-5; 7 bases align to TRBD2. The CDR3 has 15 amino acids. V was pared by 5 bases and J by 2 bases, with 8 bases of the junction left unmatched. Germline V CDR1 and CDR2: SGHAT, FQNNGV. CDR3 DNA: TGTGCCAGCAGCAGTTTGCGGGGGAAACAAGAGACCCAGTACTTC. Its translation: CASSSLRGKQETQYF.

V and J are TRBV7-8 and TRBJ2-7; D could derive from TRBD1 or TRBD2 (6 bases each). The CDR3 has 14 residues. Germline V CDR1 and CDR2: SGHVS, FQNEAQ. V was shortened by 1 base and J by 1 base, with 8 bases between the two germline ends. The CDR3 coding sequence is TGTGCCAGCAGCTTAGAAGGGGGGTCCTACGAGCAGTACTTC. Translating it yields CASSLEGGSYEQYF.

J is TRBJ1-2 and V is TRBV7-9, with 8 bases lining up with TRBD1. Per germline, CDR1 SEHNR and CDR2 FQNEAQ (reference sequence). V dropped 5 bases and J dropped 7; count of bases not matched to a gene: 6. The CDR3 has 13 residues. DNA for the CDR3: TGTGCCAGCAGCCCTGGACAGGGCTCTGGCTACACCTTC. Translated, it gives CASSPGQGSGYTF.

This clone was seen a single time. The V and J genes are TRBV5-1 and TRBJ1-1, with 7 bases lining up with TRBD1. This CDR3 comprises 14 residues. V lost 4 bases to trimming and J lost 2 bases; unmatched junction nucleotides: 5. CDR1 SGHRS and CDR2 YFSETQ come from the germline V gene. The CDR3 sequence is CASSPGGPNTEAFF. The CDR3 bases are TGCGCCAGCAGCCCAGGGGGGCCCAACACTGAAGCTTTCTTT.

The chain is built from TRBV6-5 and TRBJ1-1; no clear D gene. CDR3 size: 14 residues. V dropped 7 bases and J dropped 1 base, with 13 bases sitting between them. Germline CDR1 MNHEY, CDR2 SVGAGI. The DNA of the CDR3 is TGTGCCAGCATCGAACCCCTCCCGAACACTGAAGCTTTCTTT. It specifies CASIEPLPNTEAFF.

The CDR3 DNA reads TGCGCCAGCAGCTTCATAGCGGGGGTGAACACCGGGGAGCTGTTTTTT. Translation gives CASSFIAGVNTGELFF. The chain uses TRBV5-1 and TRBJ2-2; 9 bases agree with TRBD2. The ends lost 2 bases at V and 1 base at J; junction bases unmatched: 3. The CDR3 length is 16 residues. The germline gives CDR1 SGHRS, CDR2 YFSETQ.

This clone is a singleton in its sample. The chain links TRBV5-6 to TRBJ2-2, with 9 bases matching TRBD1. V trimming: 4 bases; J trimming: 2 bases; junction bases outside the gene matches: 6. The CDR3 is 16 residues long. The germline V gene encodes CDR1 SGHDT and CDR2 YYEEEE. CDR3 sequence (DNA): TGTGCCAGCAGCCTGACAGGGGGGGTAAACACCGGGGAGCTGTTTTTT. Translated: CASSLTGGVNTGELFF.

The CDR3 DNA reads as TGTGCCAGCTCATCCCCCGACAAGCAAGAGACCCAGTACTTC. Translating it yields CASSSPDKQETQYF. The chain carries TRBV18 and TRBJ2-5, with no clear D. Germline CDR1 KGHSH, CDR2 LQKENI. V shed 5 bases and J shed 2 bases, with 12 bases lying between them. The CDR3 spans 14 residues.

CDR3 nucleotide sequence: TGTGCCAGCAGTTCCCGCCAGGGGGCAGCTTTCTTT. This sequence encodes CASSSRQGAAFF. The rearrangement links TRBV28 to TRBJ1-1; 8 nucleotides align to TRBD1. The CDR3 length is 12 residues. The V and J ends lost 4 bases and 10 bases, in that order; junction bases with no gene match: 5. Germline V gene sequence: CDR1 MDHEN, CDR2 SYDVKM.

V and J are TRBV5-8 and TRBJ1-1; maybe TRBD1 (5 bases). The CDR3 runs 15 residues. CDR1 and CDR2 from the germline V gene are SGHTS and YDEGEE. V lost 0 bases and J lost 4, with 13 bases in between. CDR3 in DNA: TGTGCCAGCAGCTTGGGGGGCAGGGAACCCACTGAAGCTTTCTTT. This translates into CASSLGGREPTEAFF.

This clone occurred a few times. The chain employs TRBV10-3 and TRBJ2-7; TRBD1 matches 9 bases. CDR3 size: 15 residues. Trimming took 0 bases from V and 6 from J; bases not matched to a gene: 6. Germline CDR1 is ENHRY and CDR2 is SYGVKD. The DNA of the CDR3 is TGTGCCATCAGTGAGTCTAGGGACAGGGCGTTCGAGCAGTACTTC. Its translation is CAISESRDRAFEQYF.